This T cell receptor beta chain was identified in a study of CD8 T cells in ankylosing spondylitis. Study observations and caveats: Reactive arthritis synovial fluid and blood were previously reported to contain some motif variants. Ankylosing spondylitis blood seemed to carry a telltale TCR beta motif made of several highly homologous variants. Within peripheral blood, clones linked to disease were CD8+ and relatively rare.

This clonotype was seen at least ten times. Its specificity is unknown. 5'-RACE, quantitative and with molecular barcodes, yielded the TCR beta libraries. Using its own MiXCR run on the 5' RACE reads, TCRdb lists one record per CDR3 protein. The table shows under 250,000 distinct CDR3 sequences, with about 10% occurring only once. This TCR was sampled from a male donor with ankylosing spondylitis or in good health (not recorded which). Sequencing was performed on blood, either unsorted or a sorted T cell fraction (not recorded which).

The CDR3 sequence is CSARDWGEGVDEQFF. DNA of the CDR3: TGCAGTGCTAGAGATTGGGGGGAGGGAGTCGATGAGCAGTTCTTC. The V gene is TRBV20-1, the J gene TRBJ2-1; 7 bases map to TRBD2. The CDR3 runs 15 residues. Germline trimming cut 0 bases from V and 8 bases from J; bases unmatched to any gene: 10. The germline CDR1 and CDR2 sequences are DFQATT and SNEGSKA (reference sequence).